This TCR beta chain stems from a study of blood T cells in healthy people across ages. Findings and limits, study-wide: For the donors, CMV status was unknown and possibly confounded expanded clonotype changes.

A second about 7 to 11 cycle PCR used barcoded and J-beta primers. Using its own MiXCR run on the 5' RACE reads, TCRdb lists one record per CDR3 protein. Among roughly 2 million distinct CDR3 sequences listed, just under 50% were seen once. Healthy individuals of Caucasian origin from Russia, aged about 6 to 100, served as donors. Each sample yielded at least 6 micrograms of PBMC total RNA. This clonotype was picked up one time. The antigen is unknown. CDR3 length: 15 amino acids. Germline loops: CDR1 LGHNA, CDR2 YSLEER. This clonotype was sampled from a woman aged 40 to 49 in good health. V usage is TRBV4-3 and J usage is TRBJ2-7; D possibly corresponds to TRBD1 (8 bases). With the DNA end fitting TRBJ2-4 better, the J assignment may be wrong. Sequenced input: blood. CDR3 DNA sequence: TGCGCCAGCAGCCAGGGAGGGACAGGACGAAACATTCAGTACTTC. Translation: CASSQGGTGRNIQYF.